This entry features one T cell receptor beta chain sequence. Its antigen is currently not known. The input lacks base qualities; no much larger clone sits a single base away. The source of the sample is a study of T-cell memory formation after mild COVID-19 (dated by TCRdb to 2020 to 2023). The study in broad terms: TCR sequence clusters from the two donors were found to be largely donor specific. In a couple of donors, T-cell clones that expanded and contracted after mild COVID-19 were tracked by sequencing TCRalpha and TCRbeta repertoires over time. The cohort was made up of two young adult volunteers, one female and one male, who were previously healthy. Results the study describes overall, beyond this receptor: The second-wave clones that peaked on day 37 were not confirmed to be SARS-CoV-2 specific. Only a couple of mild cases were covered in the study, and larger cohorts including severe cases with pre-infection samples were considered necessary. Contracting CD4+ clones were located mainly in the CM and EM memory subsets, whereas CD8+ clones were found to be enriched in EMRA. From day 15 to 85, contracting clones showed balanced CD4/CD8 phenotypes, whereas a second wave of clones that expanded from day 15 to 37 leaned towards CD4+. Some responding clones were detected in pre-infection memory, which suggested that pre-existing cross-reactive memory T cells had joined the SARS-CoV-2 response.

PBMCs were isolated by Ficoll-Paque density gradient centrifugation. The sequencing machine was an Illumina NovaSeq 6000. TCRalpha and TCRbeta cDNA libraries were constructed by 5'RACE with constant-segment primers, with sample barcodes and unique molecular identifiers being introduced. RNA was extracted from every sample with Trizol reagent. The libraries were amplified in two PCR steps, and the second step added a second sample barcode and Illumina TruSeq adapters. Sequencing of the libraries was done on an Illumina NovaSeq, producing 2 x 150 bp paired-end reads. The published analysis was carried out like this. Reads were demultiplexed and collapsed into UMI-guided consensus sequences with migec v1.2.7. With mixcr v2.1.11, UMI consensuses were aligned to TRA and TRB V and J templates and assembled into clonotypes. Clonotypes were classified as expanded or contracted when called significant by both edgeR and NoisET, with noise models trained on biological replicates. For edgeR calls, a false discovery rate-adjusted p below 0.01 and a log2 fold-change threshold of 1 were applied. PCA with hierarchical clustering of max-normalized trajectories of the 1000 most abundant clonotypes was used as exploratory dynamics analysis. Each responding clone was given a CD4 or CD8 phenotype based on the CD4+ and CD8+ repertoires, which had been sequenced separately. TCRdb applied fastp at Q25 and MiXCR to the public reads, then kept only in-frame beta chains. All rows with the same CDR3 protein become a single entry with the most common DNA and genes. TCRdb, not the original authors, processed these V and J calls. This sample holds 390,000 or so distinct CDR3 sequences; 15% to 20% were observed only once. 20% to 25% of the sample is in the top ten clones.

Trimming costs V 4 bases and J 4 bases, and their ends lie 12 bases apart. Looking up the germline V gene yields CDR1 SGHRS and CDR2 YFSETQ. The CDR3, from cysteine to phenylalanine, totals 14 residues. The DNA shown is the 42-base CDR3, in frame from base 1. The rearrangement joined TRBV5-1 to TRBJ2-1, with a weak D call of TRBD1 (6 bases match). The sample was PBMCs or a T cell subset sorted from them (not recorded which). This sequence was found in a man aged 18 to 35 who had mild COVID-19 (a few samples of this study predate the infection). The sample titles of this study are shuffled in the database, so cell type and time point are left out; the donor was told from shared clones. The nucleotide sequence is TGCGCCAGCAGCATGGGGGCCGTATACAATGAGCAGTTCTTC. It is translated as CASSMGAVYNEQFF.